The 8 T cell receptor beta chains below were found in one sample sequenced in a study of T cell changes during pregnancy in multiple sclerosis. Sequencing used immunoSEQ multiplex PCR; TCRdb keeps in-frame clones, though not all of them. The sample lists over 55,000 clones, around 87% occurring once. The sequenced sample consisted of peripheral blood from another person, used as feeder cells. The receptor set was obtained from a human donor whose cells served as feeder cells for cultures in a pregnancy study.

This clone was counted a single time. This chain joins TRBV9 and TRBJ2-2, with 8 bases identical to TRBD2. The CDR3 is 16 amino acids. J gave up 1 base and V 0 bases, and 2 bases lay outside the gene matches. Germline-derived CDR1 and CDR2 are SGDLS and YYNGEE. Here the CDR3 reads CASSVVAGGNTGELFF. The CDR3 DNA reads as TGTGCCAGCAGCGTAGTGGCGGGAGGGAACACCGGGGAGCTGTTTTTT.

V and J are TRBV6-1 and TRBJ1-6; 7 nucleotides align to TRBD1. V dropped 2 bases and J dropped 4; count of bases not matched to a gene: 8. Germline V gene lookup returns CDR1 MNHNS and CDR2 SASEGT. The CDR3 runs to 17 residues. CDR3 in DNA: TGTGCCAGCAGTGAATGGGAGGGGGCTCAGTATAATTCACCCCTCCACTTT. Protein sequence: CASSEWEGAQYNSPLHF.

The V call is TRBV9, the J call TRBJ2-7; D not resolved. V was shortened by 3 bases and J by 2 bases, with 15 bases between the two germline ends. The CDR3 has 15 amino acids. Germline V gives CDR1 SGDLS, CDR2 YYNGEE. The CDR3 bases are TGTGCCAGCAGCGGCCCTCGGGCCGGTCCCTACGAGCAGTACTTC. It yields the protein CASSGPRAGPYEQYF.

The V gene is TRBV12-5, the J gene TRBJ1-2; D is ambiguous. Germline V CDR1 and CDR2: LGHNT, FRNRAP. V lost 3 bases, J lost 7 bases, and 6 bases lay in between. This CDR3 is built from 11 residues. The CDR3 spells CASGFLIGYTF. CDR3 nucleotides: TGTGCTAGTGGTTTCCTTATTGGCTACACCTTC.

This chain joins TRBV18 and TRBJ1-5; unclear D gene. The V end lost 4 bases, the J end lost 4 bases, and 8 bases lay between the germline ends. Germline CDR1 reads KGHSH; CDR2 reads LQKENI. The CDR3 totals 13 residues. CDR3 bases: TGTGCCAGCTCACTCTCCTCGAATCAGCCCCAGCATTTT. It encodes CASSLSSNQPQHF.

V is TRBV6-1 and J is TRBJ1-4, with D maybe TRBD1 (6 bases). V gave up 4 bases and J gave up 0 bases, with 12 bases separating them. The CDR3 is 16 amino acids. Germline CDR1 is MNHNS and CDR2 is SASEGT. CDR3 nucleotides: TGTGCCAGCAGTGGAAACAGGGCCGCAACTAATGAAAAACTGTTTTTT. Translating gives CASSGNRAATNEKLFF.

The DNA of the CDR3 is TGTGCCAGCTCACCTGACCGTAACGCCGGTGGCTACACCTTC. Protein: CASSPDRNAGGYTF. This chain connects TRBV18 to TRBJ1-2; D is ambiguous. The V gene's germline CDR1 is KGHSH and CDR2 LQKENI. V shed 3 bases and J shed 7 bases, with 15 bases lying between them. This CDR3 has 14 residues.

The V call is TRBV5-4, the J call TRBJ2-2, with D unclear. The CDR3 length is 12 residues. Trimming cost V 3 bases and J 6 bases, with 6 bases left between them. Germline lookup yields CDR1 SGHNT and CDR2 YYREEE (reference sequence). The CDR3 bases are TGTGCCAGCAGCTCCGGAGCCGGGGAGCTGTTTTTT. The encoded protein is CASSSGAGELFF.